This is a list of T cell receptor beta chains from one sample in a study of T cell responses to AZD1222 COVID-19 vaccine. TCRdb keeps only in-frame clones here, not all; method: immunoSEQ multiplex PCR. Found here are roughly 150,000 clones, around 91% of them singletons; the top ten hold 9% to 9.5%. The sequences come from peripheral blood, collected 28 days after the second AZD1222 dose. The receptors derive from an adult who received the AZD1222 COVID-19 vaccine. CDR3s include the opening cysteine and the closing phenylalanine or tryptophan. D genes are given only for firm matches. Not every row has a clone size; where given, it reads once, few, many or a size class.

TGCGCCAGCAGCTTCGAAGGGGTTCCCTATGGCTACACCTTC	CASSFEGVPYGYTF	TRBV5-1	TRBJ1-2	.	.
TGTGCCAGCAGCTTGGGCAATCAGCCCCAGCATTTT	CASSLGNQPQHF	TRBV7-9	TRBJ1-5	.	.
TGCGCCAGCAGTCTAATAGGCTTTCGCCCCCATAAAGAAAAACTGTTTTTT	CASSLIGFRPHKEKLFF	TRBV4-1	TRBJ1-4	once	.
TGTGCCAGCAGCCCTCGGGACAGTCGCACAGATACGCAGTATTTT	CASSPRDSRTDTQYF	TRBV13	TRBJ2-3	.	TRBD1
TGTGCCATCAGTGAAGGACTAGCTGTTGGGGATGAGCAGTTCTTC	CAISEGLAVGDEQFF	TRBV10-3	TRBJ2-1	.	TRBD2
TGCAGCGTTGATTCCGGACAGGAGCCCTATGGCTACACCTTC	CSVDSGQEPYGYTF	TRBV29-1	TRBJ1-2	.	TRBD1
TGCAGCGCCAGGGAGATGGGGGAGACCCAGTACTTC	CSAREMGETQYF	TRBV29-1	TRBJ2-5	.	.
TGTGCCAGTAGTGAAGGGGCCAGCTCGTTCTTT	CASSEGASSFF	TRBV19	TRBJ1-1	.	.
TGTGCCAGCAGCCCCACAGGGGGAAACTCCTACGAGCAGTACTTC	CASSPTGGNSYEQYF	TRBV7-9	TRBJ2-7	.	TRBD1
TGTGCCACCAGCAGGAGGGACAGGGATCGATATGGCTACACCTTC	CATSRRDRDRYGYTF	TRBV15	TRBJ1-2	.	TRBD1
TGTGCCACCAGTGAACCGACAGAGAACTATGGCTACACCTTC	CATSEPTENYGYTF	TRBV24-1	TRBJ1-2	.	.
TGCGCCAGCAACCCTAGTTCTAGCGGGTGGCGGTCTGGGGCCAACGTCCTGACTTTC	CASNPSSSGWRSGANVLTF	TRBV4-1	TRBJ2-6	.	TRBD2
TGTGCCAGCTCACCCGCCGGGACAGGGTCTTTCGGGGCCAACGTCCTGACTTTC	CASSPAGTGSFGANVLTF	TRBV18	TRBJ2-6	.	TRBD1
TGTGCCAGCAGCCAAGTAAGGGGGCAGGTTACTAACTATGGCTACACCTTC	CASSQVRGQVTNYGYTF	TRBV3-1/TRBV3-2	TRBJ1-2	.	TRBD1
TGTGCCAGCAGCCAAACTTCCGGGTCCTCGAAAGAGCAGTACTTC	CASSQTSGSSKEQYF	TRBV3-1/TRBV3-2	TRBJ2-7	.	.
TGTGCCAGCAGGCGGGGCGACACTGAAGCTTTCTTT	CASRRGDTEAFF	TRBV28	TRBJ1-1	.	.
TGTGCCAGCAGCCAAGACATTTTGGGGGGTGGACAGCCCCAGCATTTT	CASSQDILGGGQPQHF	TRBV4-2	TRBJ1-5	few	.
TGTGCCAGCAGCCAGACAGGGGTCTATGGCTACACCTTC	CASSQTGVYGYTF	TRBV12-3/TRBV12-4	TRBJ1-2	.	TRBD1
TGTGCCACCAGTGAGGCGCAGTACAATCAGCCCCAGCATTTT	CATSEAQYNQPQHF	TRBV24-1	TRBJ1-5	.	.
TGTGCCTCCGGGAGGGGGGAGGACACTGAAGCTTTCTTT	CASGRGEDTEAFF	TRBV6-5	TRBJ1-1	.	.
TGTGCCAGCAGTTTACACGGGGCCGGCAATCAGCCCCAGCATTTT	CASSLHGAGNQPQHF	TRBV28	TRBJ1-5	.	.
TGTGCCAGCAGCAGTTCGGACGGGAACACTGAAGCTTTCTTT	CASSSSDGNTEAFF	TRBV11-2	TRBJ1-1	.	.
TGTGCCAGCAGCTTATCCGGAAACACCATATATTTT	CASSLSGNTIYF	TRBV7-9	TRBJ1-3	.	.
TGTGCCAGCAGCTTAAGCCCCTCTGGGACAGGGGGCTCGAGCTATGGCTACACCTTC	CASSLSPSGTGGSSYGYTF	TRBV11-2	TRBJ1-2	.	TRBD1
TGTGCCAGCAGCTTAGGGGGACAGGGTCCAATATATGGCTACACCTTC	CASSLGGQGPIYGYTF	TRBV7-3	TRBJ1-2	.	TRBD1
TGTGCCAGCAGCCTATACGAAACCCTCCACTTT	CASSLYETLHF	TRBV6-6	TRBJ1-6	.	.
TGTGCCAGCAGTTTCCCCGGGACTAAGAACACCGGGGAGCTGTTTTTT	CASSFPGTKNTGELFF	TRBV6-5	TRBJ2-2	.	TRBD2
TGCGCCAGCAGCCAAGGTCGAGGATTCTCCTATGGCTACACCTTC	CASSQGRGFSYGYTF	TRBV4-3	TRBJ1-2	.	.
TGTGCCAGCAGTTACTCGGGTTCCATGGCGAACACTGAAGCTTTCTTT	CASSYSGSMANTEAFF	TRBV6-2/TRBV6-3	TRBJ1-1	.	.
TGTGCCAGCAGGAAATCAGGGGTGGCTAATGAAAAACTGTTTTTT	CASRKSGVANEKLFF	TRBV2	TRBJ1-4	.	.
TGTGCCAGCAGCGCCCGGGACAGGCCCGGGGAGCTGTTTTTT	CASSARDRPGELFF	TRBV11-3	TRBJ2-2	.	TRBD1
TGTGCCAGCAGCCAAGGTGGGGGCAATGAGCAGTTCTTC	CASSQGGGNEQFF	TRBV14	TRBJ2-1	.	.
TGTGCCAGCAGCGTAGCTACGTGGAACAGCCCCACTAATGGCTACACCTTC	CASSVATWNSPTNGYTF	TRBV9	TRBJ1-2	.	.